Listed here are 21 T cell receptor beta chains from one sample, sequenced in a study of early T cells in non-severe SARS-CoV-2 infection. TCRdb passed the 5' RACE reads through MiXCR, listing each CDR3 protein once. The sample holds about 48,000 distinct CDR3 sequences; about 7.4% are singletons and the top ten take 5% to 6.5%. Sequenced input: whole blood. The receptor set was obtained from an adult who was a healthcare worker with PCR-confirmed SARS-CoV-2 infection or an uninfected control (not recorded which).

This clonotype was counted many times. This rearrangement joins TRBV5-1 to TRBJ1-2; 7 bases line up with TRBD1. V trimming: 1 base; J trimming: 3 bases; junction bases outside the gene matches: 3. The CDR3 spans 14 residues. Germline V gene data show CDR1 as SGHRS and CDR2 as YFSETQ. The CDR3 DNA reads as TGCGCCAGCAGCTTGTATGGACAGGACTATGGCTACACCTTC. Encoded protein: CASSLYGQDYGYTF.

CDR3 sequence reads: CASSLVGWSSYNSPLHF. Here the CDR3 DNA reads TGTGCCAGCAGCTTGGTGGGGTGGAGCTCCTATAATTCACCCCTCCACTTT. The chain carries TRBV7-2 and TRBJ1-6; D ambiguous. The CDR3 contains 17 residues. V was pared by 3 bases and J by 0 bases, with 12 bases between. Germline V gene lookup returns CDR1 SGHTA and CDR2 FQGNSA.

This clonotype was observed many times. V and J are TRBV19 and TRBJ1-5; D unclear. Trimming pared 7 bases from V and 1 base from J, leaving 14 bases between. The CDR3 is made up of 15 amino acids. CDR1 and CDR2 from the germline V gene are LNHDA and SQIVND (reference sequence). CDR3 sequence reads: CASTTFQESNQPQHF. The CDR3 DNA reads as TGTGCCAGTACCACTTTTCAGGAAAGCAATCAGCCCCAGCATTTT.

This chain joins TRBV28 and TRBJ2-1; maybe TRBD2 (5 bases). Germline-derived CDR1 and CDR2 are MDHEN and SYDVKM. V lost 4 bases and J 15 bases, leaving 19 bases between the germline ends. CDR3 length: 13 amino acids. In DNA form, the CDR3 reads TGTGCCAGCAGTTCCTCTGGGAGAGGCAAAGGGTTCTTC. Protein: CASSSSGRGKGFF.

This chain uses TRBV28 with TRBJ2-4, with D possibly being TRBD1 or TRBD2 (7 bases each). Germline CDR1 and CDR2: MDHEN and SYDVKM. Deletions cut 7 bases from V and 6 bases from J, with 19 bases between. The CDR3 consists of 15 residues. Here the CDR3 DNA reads TGTGCCAGCACCCCCTGGGGAGGGGGCGGAAACATTCAGTACTTC. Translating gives CASTPWGGGGNIQYF.

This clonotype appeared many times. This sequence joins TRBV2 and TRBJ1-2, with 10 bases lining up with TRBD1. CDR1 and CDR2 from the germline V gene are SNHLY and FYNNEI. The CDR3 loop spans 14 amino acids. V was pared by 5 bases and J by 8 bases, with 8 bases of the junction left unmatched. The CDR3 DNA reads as TGTGCCAGCAGTTCTGACAGGGGGCGATTCGGCTACACCTTC. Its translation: CASSSDRGRFGYTF.

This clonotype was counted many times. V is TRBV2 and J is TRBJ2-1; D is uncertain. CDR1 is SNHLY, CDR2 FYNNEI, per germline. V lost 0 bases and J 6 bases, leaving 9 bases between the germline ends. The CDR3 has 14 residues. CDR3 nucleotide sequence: TGTGCCAGCAGTGAAGCGCCAGCACCCAATGAGCAGTTCTTC. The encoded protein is CASSEAPAPNEQFF.

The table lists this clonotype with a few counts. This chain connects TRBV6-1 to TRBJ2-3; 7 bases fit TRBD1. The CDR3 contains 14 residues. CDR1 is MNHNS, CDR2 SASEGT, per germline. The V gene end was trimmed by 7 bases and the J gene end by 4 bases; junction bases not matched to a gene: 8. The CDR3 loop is CASILRGRADTQYF. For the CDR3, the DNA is TGTGCCAGCATTCTTAGGGGGCGCGCAGATACGCAGTATTTT.

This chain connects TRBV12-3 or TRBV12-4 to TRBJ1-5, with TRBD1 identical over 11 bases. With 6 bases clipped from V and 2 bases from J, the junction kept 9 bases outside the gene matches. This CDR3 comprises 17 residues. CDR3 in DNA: TGTGCCAGCAGCCAGGGACAGGGGGAAATGGGCAATCAGCCCCAGCATTTT. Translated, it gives CASSQGQGEMGNQPQHF.

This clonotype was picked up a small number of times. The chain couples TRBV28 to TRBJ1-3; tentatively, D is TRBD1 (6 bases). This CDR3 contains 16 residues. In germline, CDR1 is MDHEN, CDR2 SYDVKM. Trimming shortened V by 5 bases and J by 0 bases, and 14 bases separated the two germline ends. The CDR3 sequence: CASSPTRGDSGNTIYF. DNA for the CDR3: TGTGCCAGCAGTCCTACCAGGGGCGACTCTGGAAACACCATATATTTT.

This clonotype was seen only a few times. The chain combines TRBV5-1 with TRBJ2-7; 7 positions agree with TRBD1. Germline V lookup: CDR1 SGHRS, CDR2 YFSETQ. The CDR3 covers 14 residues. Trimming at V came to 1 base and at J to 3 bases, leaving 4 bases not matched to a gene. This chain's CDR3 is CASSLRDRDYEQYF. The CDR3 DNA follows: TGCGCCAGCAGCTTGCGAGACAGGGACTACGAGCAGTACTTC.

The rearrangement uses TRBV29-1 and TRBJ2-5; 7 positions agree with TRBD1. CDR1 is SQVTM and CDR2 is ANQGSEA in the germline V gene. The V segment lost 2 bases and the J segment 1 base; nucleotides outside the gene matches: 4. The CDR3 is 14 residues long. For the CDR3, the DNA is TGCAGCGTTGAAACAGGGGTGATCCAAGAGACCCAGTACTTC. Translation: CSVETGVIQETQYF.

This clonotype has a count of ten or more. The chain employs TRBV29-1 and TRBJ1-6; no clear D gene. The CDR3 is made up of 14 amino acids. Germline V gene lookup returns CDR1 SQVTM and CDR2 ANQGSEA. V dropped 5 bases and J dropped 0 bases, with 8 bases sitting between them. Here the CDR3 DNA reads TGCAGCGTTCGTTTAAGCTCCTATAATTCACCCCTCCACTTT. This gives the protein CSVRLSSYNSPLHF.

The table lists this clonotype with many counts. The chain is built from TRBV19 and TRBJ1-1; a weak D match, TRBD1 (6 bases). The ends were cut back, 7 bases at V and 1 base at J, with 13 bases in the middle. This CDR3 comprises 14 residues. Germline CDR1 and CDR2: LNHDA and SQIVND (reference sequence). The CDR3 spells CASTPGTPNTEAFF. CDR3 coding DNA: TGTGCCAGTACCCCCGGGACACCGAACACTGAAGCTTTCTTT.

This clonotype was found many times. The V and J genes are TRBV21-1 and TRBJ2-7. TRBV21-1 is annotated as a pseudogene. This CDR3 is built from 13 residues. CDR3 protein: CAGKFADSYEQYF. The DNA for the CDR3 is TGTGCCGGGAAGTTCGCGGACTCCTACGAGCAGTACTTC.

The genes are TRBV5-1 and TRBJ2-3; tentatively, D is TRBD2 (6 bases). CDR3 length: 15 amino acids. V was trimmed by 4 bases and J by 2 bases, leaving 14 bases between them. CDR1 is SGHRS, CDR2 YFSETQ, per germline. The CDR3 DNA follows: TGCGCCAGCAGCCCAGCGGGTTACGACACAGATACGCAGTATTTT. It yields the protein CASSPAGYDTDTQYF. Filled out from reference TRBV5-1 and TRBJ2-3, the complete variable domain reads KAGVTQTPRYLIKTRGQQVTLSCSPISGHRSVSWYQQTPGQGLQFLFEYFSETQRNKGNFPGRFSGRQFSNSRSEMNVSTLELGDSALYLCASSPAGYDTDTQYFGPGTRLTVL.

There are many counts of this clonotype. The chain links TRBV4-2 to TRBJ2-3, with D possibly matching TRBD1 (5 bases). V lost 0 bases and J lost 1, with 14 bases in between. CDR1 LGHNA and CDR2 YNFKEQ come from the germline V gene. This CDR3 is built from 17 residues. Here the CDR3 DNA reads TGTGCCAGCAGCCAAGATGTTGATATCAGGGGCACAGATACGCAGTATTTT. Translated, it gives CASSQDVDIRGTDTQYF.

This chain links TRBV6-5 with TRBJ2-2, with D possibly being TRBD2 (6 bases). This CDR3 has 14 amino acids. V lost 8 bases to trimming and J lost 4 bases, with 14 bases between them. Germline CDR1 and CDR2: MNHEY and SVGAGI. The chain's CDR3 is CASRLSGFTGELFF. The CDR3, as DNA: TGTGCCAGCCGCCTTAGCGGATTCACCGGGGAGCTGTTTTTT.

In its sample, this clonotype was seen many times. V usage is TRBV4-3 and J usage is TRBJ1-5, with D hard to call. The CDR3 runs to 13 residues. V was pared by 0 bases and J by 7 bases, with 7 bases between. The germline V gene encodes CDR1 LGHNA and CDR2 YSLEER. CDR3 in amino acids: CASSQDIHQPQHF. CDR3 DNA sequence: TGCGCCAGCAGCCAAGATATTCACCAGCCCCAGCATTTT.

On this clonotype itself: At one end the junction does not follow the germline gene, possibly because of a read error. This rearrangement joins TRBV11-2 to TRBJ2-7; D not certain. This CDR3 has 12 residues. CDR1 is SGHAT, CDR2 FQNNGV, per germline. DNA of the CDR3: TGTGCCAGCAGCTTAGGATCCTCCGAGCAGTACTTC. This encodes CASSLGSSEQYF.

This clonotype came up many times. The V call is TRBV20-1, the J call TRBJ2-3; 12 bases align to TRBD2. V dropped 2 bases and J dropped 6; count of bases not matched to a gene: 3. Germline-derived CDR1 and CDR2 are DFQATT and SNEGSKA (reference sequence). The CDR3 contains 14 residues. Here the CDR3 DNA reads TGCAGTGCTAGACTAGCGGGGGGGCCGGATACGCAGTATTTT. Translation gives CSARLAGGPDTQYF.